The rows below give T cell receptor beta chains drawn from one sample of a study of shared clonotypes between healthy human individuals. The assay was immunoSEQ multiplex PCR, and TCRdb's table has in-frame clones only and misses some. The sample carries around 510,000 clones, around 95% recorded once. Sequenced material: naive CD4+ T cells sorted from blood. The source is a young woman in good health. Each CDR3 is given with its conserved first and last residue. A D gene is named only where the DNA matches it firmly. Expanded clones are given a class, and other clones once, few, many or no size at all.

TRBJ2-1,TRBV18,.,.,CASSPRQKEDEQFF,TGTGCCAGCTCACCTAGACAGAAGGAGGATGAGCAGTTCTTC
TRBJ2-5,TRBV20-1,.,.,CSAVRGETQYF,TGCAGTGCTGTTAGGGGAGAGACCCAGTACTTC
TRBJ2-7,TRBV5-1,.,TRBD2,CASSLATTSGSSSTSLEQYF,TGCGCCAGCAGCTTGGCCACAACTAGCGGGAGTTCATCGACCTCTCTCGAGCAGTACTTC
TRBJ1-4,TRBV27,.,.,CASRPRGLWGATNEKLFF,TGTGCCAGCAGACCGAGGGGCCTGTGGGGGGCAACTAATGAAAAACTGTTTTTT
TRBJ1-1,TRBV6-5,.,.,CASTLGQNTEAFF,TGTGCCAGCACCCTAGGACAAAACACTGAAGCTTTCTTT
TRBJ1-2,TRBV19,.,TRBD1,CASSITGQGNYGYTF,TGTGCCAGTAGTATCACGGGACAGGGGAATTATGGCTACACCTTC
TRBJ2-7,TRBV19,.,TRBD1,CASSRDRDVYEQYF,TGTGCCAGTAGCCGGGACAGGGACGTCTACGAGCAGTACTTC
TRBJ2-7,TRBV20-1,.,.,CSARGVDEQYF,TGCAGTGCTAGGGGGGTCGACGAGCAGTACTTC
TRBJ2-6,TRBV29-1,.,.,CSVATDSGANVLTF,TGCAGCGTGGCCACCGATTCTGGGGCCAACGTCCTGACTTTC
TRBJ2-4,TRBV4-2,.,TRBD1,CASSQTLDRGKLAKNIQYF,TGTGCCAGCAGCCAAACACTGGACAGGGGTAAATTAGCCAAAAACATTCAGTACTTC
TRBJ2-1,TRBV9,.,TRBD2,CASSYSGTSGGNEQFF,TGTGCCAGCAGTTACTCCGGGACTAGCGGTGGGAATGAGCAGTTCTTC
TRBJ2-7,TRBV6-6,.,.,CASSRTFYEQYF,TGTGCCAGCAGTAGAACGTTCTACGAGCAGTACTTC
TRBJ2-7,TRBV11-2,.,.,CASSLEVGVYEQYF,TGTGCCAGCAGCTTAGAAGTCGGGGTCTACGAGCAGTACTTC
TRBJ1-1,TRBV14,.,.,CASSQDNREPTNTEAFF,TGTGCCAGCAGCCAAGATAACAGGGAGCCGACGAACACTGAAGCTTTCTTT
TRBJ1-1,TRBV19,.,.,CASSALGNTEAFF,TGTGCCAGTAGCGCCCTGGGGAACACTGAAGCTTTCTTT
TRBJ2-3,TRBV2,.,TRBD2,CASRYTAGGSIDTQYF,TGTGCCAGCAGATACACAGCGGGGGGGAGTATAGATACGCAGTATTTT
TRBJ2-7,TRBV5-1,.,TRBD1,CASSRGDRGSSYEQYF,TGCGCCAGCAGCCGGGGGGACAGGGGAAGCTCCTACGAGCAGTACTTC
TRBJ2-7,TRBV5-1,once,TRBD2,CASSSGTSGYEQYF,TGCGCCAGCAGTTCCGGGACTAGCGGGTACGAGCAGTACTTC
TRBJ1-2,TRBV7-9,.,.,CASSLGHGYTF,TGTGCCAGCAGCTTAGGACATGGCTACACCTTC
TRBJ2-7,TRBV7-9,.,TRBD2,CASSLGLAGGKNEQYF,TGTGCCAGCAGCTTAGGACTAGCGGGAGGGAAGAACGAGCAGTACTTC
TRBJ2-4,TRBV4-1,.,.,CASTRPGAGKNIQYF,TGCGCCAGCACCCGGCCGGGGGCCGGCAAAAACATTCAGTACTTC
TRBJ2-3,TRBV28,once,TRBD2,CAPRMGEGRTDTQYF,TGTGCCCCCCGGATGGGGGAGGGCAGGACAGATACGCAGTATTTT
TRBJ1-1,TRBV18,.,TRBD1,CASSPATGESTEAFF,TGTGCCAGCTCTCCCGCGACAGGGGAGAGCACTGAAGCTTTCTTT
TRBJ1-1,TRBV2,.,TRBD1,CASRPGQATTEAFF,TGTGCCAGCAGACCGGGACAGGCGACCACTGAAGCTTTCTTT
TRBJ1-1,TRBV7-9,.,.,CASSLGEVNTEAFF,TGTGCCAGCAGCTTAGGAGAAGTGAACACTGAAGCTTTCTTT
TRBJ2-3,TRBV18,.,.,CASSPKERTWLTQYF,TGTGCCAGCTCACCAAAAGAGAGGACCTGGCTTACGCAGTATTTT
TRBJ2-7,TRBV28,.,TRBD2,CASSSNSGIYEQYF,TGTGCCAGCAGTTCTAATAGCGGGATCTACGAGCAGTACTTC
TRBJ2-7,TRBV10-3,.,.,CAISAGGTEAYEQYF,TGTGCCATCAGTGCTGGCGGGACTGAGGCCTACGAGCAGTACTTC
TRBJ2-7,TRBV7-9,.,TRBD1,CASIAPGTGNGEQYF,TGTGCCAGCATCGCCCCAGGGACAGGGAATGGGGAGCAGTACTTC
TRBJ2-7,TRBV7-9,.,.,CASSSGAAITYEQYF,TGTGCCAGCAGCTCGGGGGCAGCTATAACCTACGAGCAGTACTTC
TRBJ2-2,TRBV7-8,once,.,CASSERYGTPKERPNTGELFF,TGTGCCAGCAGCGAGAGATACGGGACGCCGAAGGAGCGGCCCAACACCGGGGAGCTGTTTTTT
TRBJ2-1,TRBV11-2,.,.,CASSLMRDSNEQFF,TGTGCCAGCAGCTTAATGCGGGATAGTAATGAGCAGTTCTTC
TRBJ1-1,TRBV28,.,.,CAAKMNTEAFF,TGTGCCGCCAAGATGAACACTGAAGCTTTCTTT
TRBJ2-1,TRBV7-9,.,TRBD2,CASSLGTGLAGVNEQFF,TGTGCCAGCAGCTTAGGGACGGGACTAGCGGGAGTGAATGAGCAGTTCTTC
TRBJ2-6,TRBV6-1,.,.,CASSESINSGANVLTF,TGTGCCAGCAGTGAAAGTATTAACTCTGGGGCCAACGTCCTGACTTTC